These 13 T cell receptor beta chains originate from one sample sequenced in a study of response to subunit inactivated influenza vaccine. A single record per CDR3 protein comes from TCRdb applying MiXCR to the RT-PCR reads. This table holds around 200,000 distinct CDR3 sequences, 9.2% found once. The sequences come from non-naive T cells sorted from PBMCs, collected on the day of vaccination. Source of these receptors: a man in his forties or fifties who received an inactivated influenza vaccine.

This clonotype was seen many times. This chain uses TRBV12-3 or TRBV12-4 with TRBJ2-5; TRBD2 agrees at 7 bases. Germline trimming cut 3 bases from V and 2 bases from J; bases unmatched to any gene: 6. This CDR3 region has 15 residues. CDR3 DNA sequence: TGTGCCAGCAGTTTCTCGGGAGGACGTCAAGAGACCCAGTACTTC. Protein sequence: CASSFSGGRQETQYF.

This clonotype was counted between two and nine times. This chain links TRBV28 with TRBJ2-2, with TRBD2 identical over 13 bases. Germline V CDR1 and CDR2: MDHEN, SYDVKM. The CDR3 runs to 16 residues. Trimming at V came to 5 bases and at J to 4 bases, leaving 4 bases not matched to a gene. CDR3 coding DNA: TGTGCCAGCAGTGGACTAGCGGGAGCTAGCACCGGGGAGCTGTTTTTT. Protein product: CASSGLAGASTGELFF.

This chain connects TRBV3-1 to TRBJ1-6; no firm D call. Trimming took 4 bases from V and 10 from J, leaving 14 bases between them. Germline lookup yields CDR1 LGHDT and CDR2 YNNKEL (reference sequence). This CDR3 has 14 amino acids. The CDR3 nucleotides read TGTGCCAGCAGCCCCTTGGGCGGGAGCTCACCCCTCCACTTT. Protein sequence: CASSPLGGSSPLHF.

This sequence joins TRBV7-2 and TRBJ2-6; 9 nucleotides match TRBD1. Trimming took 5 bases from V and 2 from J; bases not matched to a gene: 7. This CDR3 spans 17 amino acids. Germline V gene sequence: CDR1 SGHTA, CDR2 FQGNSA. The CDR3 loop reads CASSGGTGYTGANVLTF. CDR3 DNA: TGTGCCAGCAGCGGGGGGACAGGGTACACTGGGGCCAACGTCCTGACTTTC.

This chain links TRBV18 with TRBJ2-5; the D gene could be TRBD1 or TRBD2 (5 bases each). V lost 4 bases and J lost 5, with 11 bases in between. The CDR3 consists of 13 residues. The V gene's germline CDR1 is KGHSH and CDR2 LQKENI. The CDR3 region is CASSRGTEETQYF. DNA for the CDR3: TGTGCCAGCTCACGAGGGACGGAGGAGACCCAGTACTTC.

There are many counts of this clonotype. The chain couples TRBV27 to TRBJ1-6, with D hard to call. Germline V lookup: CDR1 MNHEY, CDR2 SMNVEV (reference sequence). The CDR3 is made up of 14 amino acids. V lost 6 bases and J lost 11, with 17 bases in between. CDR3 sequence (DNA): TGTGCCAGCAGCATGACTGTGACTCGGACACCCCTCCACTTT. Translation gives CASSMTVTRTPLHF.

This clonotype was seen a handful of times. The chain uses TRBV6-2 or TRBV6-3 and TRBJ2-1, with TRBD1 matching 7 bases. Per germline, CDR1 MNHEY and CDR2 SVGEGT. Unmatched junction bases numbered 7, after V lost 2 bases and J lost 12 bases. The CDR3 is 13 residues long. CDR3 bases: TGTGCCAGCAGTTACAGGGGGCAAAGGGGGCAGTTCTTC. It specifies CASSYRGQRGQFF.

This clonotype was recorded at least ten times. The chain is built from TRBV4-3 and TRBJ2-3; no clear D. The CDR3 has 15 amino acids. The ends were cut back, 2 bases at V and 0 bases at J, with 9 bases in the middle. CDR1 and CDR2 (germline): LGHNA, YSLEER. This chain's CDR3 is CASSQRSGSTDTQYF. The CDR3 DNA reads as TGCGCCAGCAGCCAAAGGTCAGGAAGCACAGATACGCAGTATTTT.

V and J are TRBV20-1 and TRBJ2-7; TRBD1 might be the D (5 bases). Trimming removed 6 bases from V and 4 bases from J, with 16 bases in between. Germline V gives CDR1 DFQATT, CDR2 SNEGSKA (reference sequence). The CDR3 consists of 13 residues. The CDR3 DNA reads as TGCAGTGCCGCCAACGCACAGGAATACGAGCAGTACTTC. It translates to CSAANAQEYEQYF.

This clonotype was recorded at least ten times. The chain uses TRBV7-2 and TRBJ1-4, with unresolved D. The germline V gene encodes CDR1 SGHTA and CDR2 FQGNSA. Trimming stripped 4 bases from V and 4 bases from J, with 13 bases between. The CDR3 loop spans 15 amino acids. CDR3 bases: TGTGCCAGCAGCTCCCGCGGAGGGAGTAATGAAAAACTGTTTTTT. Protein: CASSSRGGSNEKLFF.

This clonotype was observed at least ten times. J is TRBJ1-3 and V is TRBV4-2; a possible D gene is TRBD1 (5 bases). Trimming cost V 8 bases and J 0 bases, with 17 bases left between them. From germline, CDR1 is LGHNA and CDR2 YNFKEQ. The CDR3 consists of 16 residues. The CDR3 nucleotides are TGTGCCAGCGCCCGGGCAGGGATCTTCTCTGGAAACACCATATATTTT. It is translated as CASARAGIFSGNTIYF.

By share, this clonotype ranks as medium-sized. The rearrangement links TRBV9 to TRBJ2-1; TRBD2 is a possible D gene (5 bases). This CDR3 is 11 amino acids long. Trimming stripped 5 bases from V and 13 bases from J, with 13 bases between. CDR1 is SGDLS and CDR2 is YYNGEE in the germline V gene. CDR3 in amino acids: CASSNLAEQFF. CDR3 nucleotide sequence: TGTGCCAGCAGTAATCTAGCAGAACAGTTCTTC.

This clonotype showed up just a few times. This chain joins TRBV6-2 or TRBV6-3 and TRBJ2-3, with unresolved D. Trimming took off 4 bases at V and 0 bases at J, with 11 bases between the two ends. Germline CDR1 MNHEY, CDR2 SVGEGT. The length of the CDR3 is 15 residues. DNA of the CDR3: TGTGCCAGCAGTTCGAAGGGCATCAGCACAGATACGCAGTATTTT. This sequence encodes CASSSKGISTDTQYF.